This passage covers 21 T cell receptor beta chains from one sample sequenced in a study of blood T cell repertoires in COVID-19. Using immunoSEQ multiplex PCR, the repertoire was profiled, and TCRdb retains in-frame clones only, with some absent. The sample carries roughly 200,000 clones, around 83% recorded once. The sequenced sample consisted of PBMCs or T cells enriched from blood (not recorded which). These receptors came from a woman under 40 who had been exposed to COVID-19.

The chain is built from TRBV5-4 and TRBJ2-7; D is possibly TRBD1 (5 bases). From germline, CDR1 is SGHNT and CDR2 YYREEE (reference sequence). This CDR3 contains 13 residues. The V end lost 6 bases, the J end lost 0 bases, and 10 bases lay between the germline ends. The CDR3 region has the DNA TGTGCCAGCACCAGGACACCCTCCTACGAGCAGTACTTC. Translating gives CASTRTPSYEQYF.

This chain connects TRBV19 to TRBJ1-4, with a possible D match to TRBD1 (5 bases). V gave up 10 bases and J gave up 0 bases, with 21 bases separating them. CDR1 LNHDA and CDR2 SQIVND come from the germline V gene (reference sequence). CDR3 size: 17 residues. The CDR3 DNA reads as TGTGCCACCGGAGACCCAGGGAGGGAGGCAACTAATGAAAAACTGTTTTTT. Protein: CATGDPGREATNEKLFF.

V is TRBV9 and J is TRBJ1-1; D unresolved. CDR3 length: 15 amino acids. Trimming took off 0 bases at V and 1 base at J, with 10 bases between the two ends. Germline V gene data show CDR1 as SGDLS and CDR2 as YYNGEE. CDR3 in amino acids: CASSVVSLPNTEAFF. DNA for the CDR3: TGTGCCAGCAGCGTAGTTTCTCTTCCGAACACTGAAGCTTTCTTT.

The rearrangement links TRBV18 to TRBJ1-2; 8 bases are shared with TRBD1. The V and J ends lost 0 bases and 0 bases, in that order; junction bases with no gene match: 0. The CDR3 runs 15 residues. The germline V gene has CDR1 KGHSH and CDR2 LQKENI. CDR3 loop: CASSPPGQANYGYTF. The CDR3, as DNA: TGTGCCAGCTCACCACCGGGACAGGCTAACTATGGCTACACCTTC.

The chain uses TRBV27 and TRBJ2-7; no definite D call. Germline V gives CDR1 MNHEY, CDR2 SMNVEV (reference sequence). V dropped 4 bases and J dropped 0 bases, with 13 bases sitting between them. The CDR3 totals 15 residues. CDR3 nucleotide sequence: TGTGCCAGCAGTTACACCCCGGGTACCTCCTACGAGCAGTACTTC. Translating it yields CASSYTPGTSYEQYF.

The rearrangement joins TRBV6-2 or TRBV6-3 to TRBJ1-2; D ambiguous. The CDR3 consists of 14 residues. CDR1 is MNHEY and CDR2 is SVGEGT in the germline V gene. V gave up 4 bases and J gave up 5 bases, with 14 bases separating them. DNA of the CDR3: TGTGCCAGCAGTTTCCTGGGAGGAGGGTATGGCTACACCTTC. Translating gives CASSFLGGGYGYTF.

This clone showed up just once. V is TRBV18 and J is TRBJ1-1; no definite D call. The CDR3 loop spans 11 amino acids. The germline gives CDR1 KGHSH, CDR2 LQKENI. The ends were cut back, 8 bases at V and 5 bases at J, with 9 bases in the middle. The CDR3: CASLTETEAFF. In DNA, the CDR3 is TGTGCCAGCCTTACAGAGACTGAAGCTTTCTTT.

V and J are TRBV12-5 and TRBJ1-1; D is ambiguous. Per the germline V gene, CDR1 is LGHNT and CDR2 is FRNRAP. Trimming left V 7 bases short and J 5 bases short, with 14 bases between. The CDR3 is 13 residues long. This chain's CDR3 is CASAPDGATEAFF. In DNA, the CDR3 is TGTGCTAGTGCTCCCGACGGAGCAACTGAAGCTTTCTTT.

This clone was seen more than once but under ten times. The chain combines TRBV29-1 with TRBJ1-2; D possibly corresponds to TRBD1 (5 bases). Trimming shortened V by 5 bases and J by 3 bases, and 13 bases separated the two germline ends. Germline CDR1 is SQVTM and CDR2 is ANQGSEA. This CDR3 is 13 amino acids long. DNA of the CDR3: TGCAGCGTTTCTCTTGGGGCGGACTATGGCTACACCTTC. Protein sequence: CSVSLGADYGYTF. Together with reference TRBV29-1 and TRBJ1-2, the CDR3 gives the full variable domain: SAVISQKPSRDICQRGTSLTIQCQVDSQVTMMFWYRQQPGQSLTLIATANQGSEATYESGFVIDKFPISRPNLTFSTLTVSNMSPEDSSIYLCSVSLGADYGYTFGSGTRLTVV.

The rearrangement joins TRBV11-2 to TRBJ1-1; TRBD1 agrees at 8 bases. With 5 bases clipped from V and 2 bases from J, the junction kept 10 bases outside the gene matches. CDR3 size: 16 residues. The germline V gene encodes CDR1 SGHAT and CDR2 FQNNGV. The CDR3 coding sequence is TGTGCCAGCAGCCAATCCCCGGGACAGGTTAACACTGAAGCTTTCTTT. Translated: CASSQSPGQVNTEAFF.

This chain connects TRBV9 to TRBJ1-4, with 8 bases fitting TRBD1. Germline V gene data show CDR1 as SGDLS and CDR2 as YYNGEE. The trim removed 0 bases at V and 6 bases at J, leaving 7 bases unmatched. CDR3 size: 16 residues. CDR3 loop: CASSVALQGADEKLFF. Here the CDR3 DNA reads TGTGCCAGCAGCGTAGCTCTCCAGGGGGCGGATGAAAAACTGTTTTTT.

This chain joins TRBV19 and TRBJ1-5; 8 bases are a match to TRBD1. There are 14 residues in the CDR3. Trimming cost V 5 bases and J 7 bases; bases outside gene matches: 7. Germline V gene data show CDR1 as LNHDA and CDR2 as SQIVND (reference sequence). This chain's CDR3 is CASSERTGMQPQHF. The CDR3 bases are TGTGCCAGTAGTGAAAGGACAGGGATGCAGCCCCAGCATTTT.

This clone was detected a few times. The chain couples TRBV3-1 (or the pseudogene TRBV3-2) to TRBJ2-2, with TRBD1 matching over 8 bases. This CDR3 is built from 16 residues. Germline CDR1 is LGHDT and CDR2 is YNNKEL (reference sequence). V shed 1 base and J 3 bases; nucleotides not matched to a gene: 4. Written as DNA, the CDR3 is TGTGCCAGCAGCCAAGGACGGACAGGGCACACCGGGGAGCTGTTTTTT. Amino acid sequence: CASSQGRTGHTGELFF.

This clone has just one count. This chain connects TRBV25-1 to TRBJ2-7, with TRBD1 identical over 11 bases. Losses at the gene ends were 5 bases for V and 4 bases for J; bases not matched to a gene: 4. Germline V lookup: CDR1 MGHDK, CDR2 SYGVNS. The CDR3 sequence is 14 residues long. The chain's CDR3 is CASSPGTGGYEQYF. CDR3 DNA: TGTGCCAGCAGTCCCGGGACAGGGGGATACGAGCAGTACTTC.

This chain connects TRBV11-2 to TRBJ1-1; possible D gene TRBD1, 5 bases. The germline V and J ends were trimmed by 1 base and 4 bases, with 10 bases remaining between them. The CDR3 is 14 amino acids. Germline V CDR1 and CDR2: SGHAT, FQNNGV. Here the CDR3 reads CASSLGAGITEAFF. The DNA for the CDR3 is TGTGCCAGCAGCTTAGGAGCAGGGATCACTGAAGCTTTCTTT. The full variable domain, in which reference TRBV11-2 and TRBJ1-1 provide the parts outside the CDR3, is EAGVAQSPRYKIIEKRQSVAFWCNPISGHATLYWYQQILGQGPKLLIQFQNNGVVDDSQLPKDRFSAERLKGVDSTLKIQPAKLEDSAVYLCASSLGAGITEAFFGQGTRLTVV.

The chain couples TRBV6-1 to TRBJ1-1, with D unclear. V lost 2 bases and J 8 bases, leaving 21 bases between the germline ends. There are 16 residues in the CDR3. Per germline, CDR1 MNHNS and CDR2 SASEGT. The CDR3 is CASSELSLGQSGEAFF. The DNA of the CDR3 is TGTGCCAGCAGTGAATTGTCTCTGGGCCAGAGTGGGGAAGCTTTCTTT.

The V and J genes are TRBV25-1 and TRBJ1-4; 7 positions agree with TRBD1. The germline V gene encodes CDR1 MGHDK and CDR2 SYGVNS. The length of the CDR3 is 14 residues. The V and J ends lost 4 bases and 8 bases, in that order; junction bases with no gene match: 7. CDR3 sequence (DNA): TGTGCCAGCAGTGCGCCTCACAGGGGCGAAAAACTGTTTTTT. Its protein is CASSAPHRGEKLFF.

The J gene is TRBJ1-2, the V gene TRBV4-3; 9 bases agree with TRBD1. Trimming cost V 3 bases and J 4 bases; bases outside gene matches: 3. CDR3 size: 14 residues. The germline V gene has CDR1 LGHNA and CDR2 YSLEER. For the CDR3, the DNA is TGCGCCAGCAGCCAGACAGGGGGGATCTATGGCTACACCTTC. It translates to CASSQTGGIYGYTF.

The sample holds a few counts of this clone. The chain carries TRBV5-4 and TRBJ1-4, with D hard to call. The germline gives CDR1 SGHNT, CDR2 YYREEE (reference sequence). V dropped 2 bases and J dropped 8 bases, with 10 bases sitting between them. This CDR3 is built from 13 residues. CDR3 coding DNA: TGTGCCAGCAGCTTAAGTAGTTCGGAAAAACTGTTTTTT. Translation gives CASSLSSSEKLFF.

The chain combines TRBV20-1 with TRBJ2-3; D may be TRBD2 (5 bases). CDR3 length equals 15 residues. Trimming took off 3 bases at V and 10 bases at J, with 23 bases between the two ends. Germline V gene lookup returns CDR1 DFQATT and CDR2 SNEGSKA (reference sequence). The CDR3: CSASMPSYGVGSQYF. The DNA for the CDR3 is TGCAGTGCTAGTATGCCTAGCTATGGTGTTGGGTCGCAGTATTTT.

The V gene is TRBV4-1, the J gene TRBJ2-1; possible D gene TRBD2, 5 bases. CDR3 length equals 13 residues. The germline CDR1 and CDR2 sequences are MGHRA and YSYEKL. The V end lost 3 bases, the J end lost 3 bases, and 6 bases lay between the germline ends. CDR3 coding DNA: TGCGCCAGCAGCCAGGAGGTCTACAATGAGCAGTTCTTC. It yields the protein CASSQEVYNEQFF.